This passage covers 14 T cell receptor beta chains from one sample sequenced in a study of blood T cell repertoires in COVID-19. TCRdb's table, derived via immunoSEQ multiplex PCR, lists solely in-frame clones and lacks some. The sample yields 350,000 to 450,000 clones, approximately 87% seen once. The sample was peripheral blood. The source is a woman aged 55-75 years with COVID-19, enrolled during active disease.

This clone came up a few times. The rearrangement uses TRBV14 and TRBJ1-1, with TRBD1 as a possible D gene (6 bases). V lost 1 base, J lost 1 base, and 25 bases lay in between. From germline, CDR1 is SGHDN and CDR2 FVKESK. The CDR3 is 20 residues long. CDR3 sequence reads: CASSQVGRGRHRSENTEAFF. As DNA, the CDR3 is TGTGCCAGCAGCCAAGTTGGCAGGGGACGCCACCGTTCGGAGAACACTGAAGCTTTCTTT.

The chain employs TRBV3-1 (or the pseudogene TRBV3-2) and TRBJ1-2; 7 bases line up with TRBD1. This CDR3 region has 16 residues. CDR1 and CDR2 from the germline V gene are LGHDT and YNNKEL (reference sequence). With 4 bases clipped from V and 2 bases from J, the junction kept 10 bases outside the gene matches. CDR3 sequence: CASSPGQTRPNYGYTF. DNA for the CDR3: TGTGCCAGCAGCCCGGGACAGACGCGCCCGAACTATGGCTACACCTTC.

The chain has TRBV29-1 and TRBJ2-7; maybe TRBD1 (6 bases). Germline-derived CDR1 and CDR2 are SQVTM and ANQGSEA. This CDR3 spans 13 amino acids. V was pared by 3 bases and J by 0 bases, with 9 bases between. The DNA of the CDR3 is TGCAGCGTTGATGACAGGCACTCCTACGAGCAGTACTTC. As protein: CSVDDRHSYEQYF.

This clone has a single count. The CDR3 sequence: CASSSRWSLYNEQFF. The CDR3 DNA reads as TGTGCCAGCAGCTCCCGGTGGTCACTTTACAATGAGCAGTTCTTC. This chain joins TRBV7-2 and TRBJ2-1; no clear D. The germline V gene has CDR1 SGHTA and CDR2 FQGNSA. This CDR3 has 15 amino acids. V lost 4 bases to trimming and J lost 4 bases, with 14 bases between them.

This clone came up once. The rearrangement uses TRBV6-1 and TRBJ1-2; TRBD1 matches 7 bases. The trim removed 2 bases at V and 7 bases at J, leaving 13 bases unmatched. The CDR3 is 16 amino acids. Germline CDR1 is MNHNS and CDR2 is SASEGT. CDR3 coding DNA: TGTGCCAGCAGTGAACCCGGGAGGGGGCGACAAAGTGGCTACACCTTC. This codes for CASSEPGRGRQSGYTF.

This clone was seen only a few times. This chain connects TRBV5-1 to TRBJ1-1; 7 bases align to TRBD1. The CDR3 has 16 amino acids. Germline V gives CDR1 SGHRS, CDR2 YFSETQ. Trimming cost V 0 bases and J 1 base; bases outside gene matches: 6. The CDR3 region has the DNA TGCGCCAGCAGCTTGGGGGGGACAGCACGGAACACTGAAGCTTTCTTT. This translates into CASSLGGTARNTEAFF. Together with reference TRBV5-1 and TRBJ1-1, the CDR3 gives the full variable domain: KAGVTQTPRYLIKTRGQQVTLSCSPISGHRSVSWYQQTPGQGLQFLFEYFSETQRNKGNFPGRFSGRQFSNSRSEMNVSTLELGDSALYLCASSLGGTARNTEAFFGQGTRLTVV.

The CDR3 is CASSSGLVGDTQYF. CDR3 bases: TGTGCCAGCAGCTCGGGACTAGTCGGAGATACGCAGTATTTT. This chain uses TRBV7-2 with TRBJ2-3; 8 bases are shared with TRBD2. With V trimmed by 4 bases and J by 5 bases, 5 bases remained unmatched. The length of the CDR3 is 14 residues. Germline CDR1 reads SGHTA; CDR2 reads FQGNSA.

J is TRBJ2-3 and V is TRBV18; D possibly corresponds to TRBD1 (6 bases). This CDR3 comprises 20 residues. V lost 2 bases and J lost 5, with 29 bases in between. Germline CDR1 reads KGHSH; CDR2 reads LQKENI. The CDR3 loop reads CASSPRGYDKSLGHGDTQYF. Here the CDR3 DNA reads TGTGCCAGCTCACCAAGGGGGTATGACAAGAGCCTCGGACACGGAGATACGCAGTATTTT.

This clone was seen a single time. V is TRBV5-5 and J is TRBJ2-4; TRBD1 matches 9 bases. Trimming cost V 2 bases and J 8 bases; bases outside gene matches: 14. Germline V gives CDR1 SGHKS, CDR2 YYEKEE (reference sequence). The CDR3 has 17 amino acids. CDR3 amino acids: CASSFGTGLGKEDIQYF. The CDR3 DNA reads TGTGCCAGCAGCTTTGGGACAGGGTTGGGTAAGGAAGACATTCAGTACTTC.

The chain is built from TRBV6-5 and TRBJ2-5; 9 bases are a match to TRBD1. With 0 bases clipped from V and 9 bases from J, the junction kept 8 bases outside the gene matches. This CDR3 region has 15 residues. Germline V gives CDR1 MNHEY, CDR2 SVGAGI. The CDR3 loop is CASSYSETGGWAQYF. The CDR3, as DNA: TGTGCCAGCAGTTACTCGGAGACAGGGGGTTGGGCCCAGTACTTC.

V usage is TRBV9 and J usage is TRBJ1-1; a weak D match, TRBD1 (6 bases). The CDR3 length is 14 residues. The germline V gene encodes CDR1 SGDLS and CDR2 YYNGEE. The germline V and J ends were trimmed by 5 bases and 4 bases, with 15 bases remaining between them. The CDR3 DNA is TGTGCCAGCAGGGGGGCAGGGGAACTCACTGAAGCTTTCTTT. It translates to CASRGAGELTEAFF.

The CDR3 spells CASSPDSYQPTDTQYF. CDR3 DNA: TGTGCCAGCAGCCCCGACAGCTACCAACCCACAGATACGCAGTATTTT. The chain links TRBV3-1 (or the pseudogene TRBV3-2) to TRBJ2-3; D may be TRBD1 (5 bases). This CDR3 is 16 amino acids long. Trimming left V 4 bases short and J 2 bases short, with 16 bases between. CDR1 is LGHDT, CDR2 YNNKEL, per germline (reference sequence).

There are a few counts of this clone. J is TRBJ1-2 and V is TRBV7-9, with 11 bases that match TRBD1. V lost 5 bases and J lost 3; bases outside the gene matches: 8. Germline V lookup: CDR1 SEHNR, CDR2 FQNEAQ (reference sequence). This CDR3 is built from 16 residues. The CDR3 sequence: CASSQPGTGGDYGYTF. The DNA for the CDR3 is TGTGCCAGCAGCCAACCCGGGACAGGGGGAGACTATGGCTACACCTTC.

This sequence joins TRBV6-5 and TRBJ1-1; the match to TRBD1 covers 7 bases. Germline CDR1 is MNHEY and CDR2 is SVGAGI. J gave up 0 bases and V 6 bases, and 7 bases lay outside the gene matches. This CDR3 has 15 amino acids. CDR3 protein: CASSHRGWVNTEAFF. The CDR3 DNA reads as TGTGCCAGCAGCCACAGGGGTTGGGTGAACACTGAAGCTTTCTTT.